These 9 T cell receptor beta chains were sequenced from one sample in a study of technical replicates of blood from a few donors. TCRdb keeps only in-frame clones here, not all; method: immunoSEQ multiplex PCR. The table lists under 85,000 clones, about 96% of them singletons. The source material was T cells isolated from PBMCs. The source of these receptors is a human donor in good health.

CDR3: CATSLADRGDGYTF. For the CDR3, the DNA is TGTGCCACCAGCTTGGCCGACCGGGGGGATGGCTACACCTTC. The chain recombines TRBV15 with TRBJ1-2, with a weak D call TRBD1 (5 bases). The CDR3 consists of 14 residues. Trimming shortened V by 5 bases and J by 6 bases, and 16 bases separated the two germline ends. Germline assignment: CDR1 LNHNV and CDR2 YYDKDF (reference sequence).

V gene TRBV5-1 combines with J gene TRBJ1-3; no firm D call. CDR1 and CDR2 from the germline V gene are SGHRS and YFSETQ. V was cut by 4 bases and J by 0 bases, with 5 bases left in between. The length of the CDR3 is 13 residues. CDR3 in amino acids: CASSQHSGNTIYF. Here the CDR3 DNA reads TGCGCCAGCAGCCAACACTCTGGAAACACCATATATTTT. Variable domain in full (rest from reference TRBV5-1 and TRBJ1-3): KAGVTQTPRYLIKTRGQQVTLSCSPISGHRSVSWYQQTPGQGLQFLFEYFSETQRNKGNFPGRFSGRQFSNSRSEMNVSTLELGDSALYLCASSQHSGNTIYFGEGSWLTVV.

The chain has TRBV5-4 and TRBJ1-1; 7 nucleotides agree with TRBD1. Germline lookup yields CDR1 SGHNT and CDR2 YYREEE (reference sequence). With 4 bases clipped from V and 6 bases from J, the junction kept 12 bases outside the gene matches. There are 15 residues in the CDR3. In DNA, the CDR3 is TGTGCCAGCAGCCCAGTGACAGGGCAGGGGGCTGAAGCTTTCTTT. The encoded protein is CASSPVTGQGAEAFF.

The chain uses TRBV30 and TRBJ2-6, with TRBD1 matching 7 bases. CDR3 size: 17 residues. Trimming removed 1 base from V and 0 bases from J; junction bases left unmatched: 6. Germline V CDR1 and CDR2: GTSNPN, SVGIG (reference sequence). CDR3 coding DNA: TGTGCCTGGAGTGCCGGACAGGTGTTCTCTGGGGCCAACGTCCTGACTTTC. Protein product: CAWSAGQVFSGANVLTF.

CDR3 DNA: TGCGCCAGCAGCCCGGTCGGGCGGGGCAAAAAATCCTACGAGCAGTACTTC. Translated, it gives CASSPVGRGKKSYEQYF. The gene calls are TRBV5-1 and TRBJ2-7, with D perhaps TRBD2 (6 bases). Trimming removed 4 bases from V and 1 base from J, with 21 bases in between. The CDR3 covers 17 residues. Germline V gene sequence: CDR1 SGHRS, CDR2 YFSETQ.

This CDR3 is CASSLVQGGLAYGYTF. CDR3 DNA sequence: TGCGCCAGCAGCCTAGTACAGGGGGGGTTGGCCTATGGCTACACCTTC. The rearrangement uses TRBV4-1 and TRBJ1-2; 8 nucleotides match TRBD1. V shed 4 bases and J 4 bases; nucleotides not matched to a gene: 11. The CDR3 is made up of 16 amino acids. Germline V gives CDR1 MGHRA, CDR2 YSYEKL.

V usage is TRBV7-9 and J usage is TRBJ1-1; 9 bases match TRBD1. J gave up 4 bases and V 5 bases, and 14 bases lay outside the gene matches. This CDR3 has 17 residues. CDR1 SEHNR and CDR2 FQNEAQ come from the germline V gene (reference sequence). The CDR3 region is CASSTIPGQGKGTEAFF. The CDR3 nucleotides are TGTGCCAGCAGCACAATACCGGGACAGGGTAAGGGCACTGAAGCTTTCTTT.

The V call is TRBV19, the J call TRBJ2-2; D may be TRBD1 (6 bases). The CDR3 has 13 residues. Trimming stripped 7 bases from V and 6 bases from J, with 12 bases between. Per the germline V gene, CDR1 is LNHDA and CDR2 is SQIVND (reference sequence). Written as DNA, the CDR3 is TGTGCCAGTAATAAACAGGGTCCCGGGGAGCTGTTTTTT. The encoded protein is CASNKQGPGELFF.

The chain couples TRBV2 to TRBJ2-3; a weak D match, TRBD2 (5 bases). The CDR3 loop spans 15 amino acids. Trimming stripped 7 bases from V and 2 bases from J, with 16 bases between. Germline V gives CDR1 SNHLY, CDR2 FYNNEI. CDR3 nucleotides: TGTGCCAGCAATGCGGGCGGAGATCCCACAGATACGCAGTATTTT. Translated, it gives CASNAGGDPTDTQYF.